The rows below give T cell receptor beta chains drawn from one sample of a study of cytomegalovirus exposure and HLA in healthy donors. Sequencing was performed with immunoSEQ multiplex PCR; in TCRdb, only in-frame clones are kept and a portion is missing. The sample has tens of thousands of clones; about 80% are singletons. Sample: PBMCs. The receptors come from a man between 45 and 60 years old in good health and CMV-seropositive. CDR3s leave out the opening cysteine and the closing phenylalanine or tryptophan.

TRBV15,ATSTTPGQGPGTQY
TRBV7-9,SSSSALGRGRTEAF
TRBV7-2,ASSSLYEQY
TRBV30,AWRLKAGREQF
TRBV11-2,ASSLDWGLAGEPYEQY
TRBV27,ASRRGPYQETQY
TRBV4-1,ASSQPTAGYPKNIQY
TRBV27,ASSDDREANEKLF
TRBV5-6,ASSFPDKNSQY
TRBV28,ASRPPQGGTGNTIY
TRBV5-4,ASSFASGGSYEQY
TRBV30,AWSTGQGSSSGNTIY
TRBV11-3,ASSSEGGYT
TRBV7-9,SSSLGLAGVETQY
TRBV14,ASSQSSTDTQY
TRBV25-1,ASSESSVRSSYEQY
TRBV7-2,ASSLTGMLEAF
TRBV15,ATSRGGGQNYEQY
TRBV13,ASSQEGQPQH
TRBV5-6,ASSSGSIYNEQF
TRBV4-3,ASSQDHLGTEGYEQY
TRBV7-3,ASKPGQGYNEQF
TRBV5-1,ASSPSTGLVTEAF
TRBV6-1,ASSVIGLERETQY
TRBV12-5,ASGPGTSSQETQY
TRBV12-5,ASGQGLVNEQF
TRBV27,ASSSSGANNEQF
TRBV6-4,ASSSPPPGLYGYT
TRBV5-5,ASSLDGQGYYEQY
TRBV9,ASKGQGVFNEQF
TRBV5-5,ASSLVGSGSGHEQF
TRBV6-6,ASSATGNKDGYT
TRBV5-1,ASSWNTGQHTGELF
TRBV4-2,ASSQDSDTFYEQY
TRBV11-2,ASSEGDEQF
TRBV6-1,ASSLRQGYNTEAF
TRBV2,ASSGQSPSGANGLT
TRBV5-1,ASSAGQGKTYEQY
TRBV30,AWTTGTGQPQH
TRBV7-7,ASSLEFSGRQETQY
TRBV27,ASSSGQGIYTGELF
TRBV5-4,ASSLMRLIGISGANVLT
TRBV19,ASSIDPPGTSGIQQY
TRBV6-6,ASRNRAGNEQY
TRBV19,ASGWSSGGRDTQY
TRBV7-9,SSSPNTYEQY
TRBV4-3,ASSQARSNYGYT
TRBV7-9,ASSRHSGTSENNEQF
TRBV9,ASKDGSGRVNTGELF
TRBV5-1,ASSPGRGYEQY
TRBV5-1,ASTPGTGVSYEQY
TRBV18,ASSSSPRDSEAF
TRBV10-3,AISESGQGRGSYEQY
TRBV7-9,ASRTTDTQY
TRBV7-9,SSSEYRDRGTAF
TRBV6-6,ASSYRQDNSPLH
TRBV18,ASSHGQGVDNEKLF